The rows below give T cell receptor beta chains drawn from one sample of a study of Ad26.COV2.S vaccination and SARS-CoV-2 variants. Sequencing was performed with immunoSEQ multiplex PCR; in TCRdb, only in-frame clones are kept and a portion is missing. Of 300,000 to 350,000 clones listed, 90% are singletons. Specimen: peripheral blood, collected in a trial of Ad26.COV2.S vaccine versus placebo. Receptor source: a person between 18 and 59 years old who received the Ad26.COV2.S COVID-19 vaccine or a placebo. The CDR3 runs from the conserved cysteine through the conserved F or W. D genes are given only for firm matches. Only some rows state a clone size, as once, few, many or a class for expanded clones.

j_gene | d_gene | abundance | v_gene | CDR3nt | CDR3aa
TRBJ2-4 | NA | NA | TRBV13 | TGTGCCAGCAGCTTAGGGAGTAGGGGACGGTTAGCCAAAAACATTCAGTACTTC | CASSLGSRGRLAKNIQYF
TRBJ1-2 | TRBD1 | NA | TRBV6-5 | TGTGCCAGCACATTGACAGGGGCCGGCCGCTACACCTTC | CASTLTGAGRYTF
TRBJ1-2 | TRBD1 | NA | TRBV29-1 | TGCAGCGTTGTAACTCCGGGACAGAACACAGGTGGTGGCTACACCTTC | CSVVTPGQNTGGGYTF
TRBJ1-1 | NA | NA | TRBV7-9 | TGTGCCAGCAGCTTAGGGGCAGGGCGGGCTGAAGCTTTCTTT | CASSLGAGRAEAFF
TRBJ2-5 | NA | once | TRBV3-1/TRBV3-2 | TGTGCCAGCGGAGAGGGCACAGGGTGGGGGACCCAGTACTTC | CASGEGTGWGTQYF
TRBJ1-2 | NA | NA | TRBV5-6 | TGTGCCAGCAGCTTAGGACGGTTCAACTATGGCTACACCTTC | CASSLGRFNYGYTF
TRBJ1-5 | TRBD1 | NA | TRBV19 | TGTGCCACCAAGGGCTCCAATCAGGGGGCATATCAGCCCCAGCATTTT | CATKGSNQGAYQPQHF
TRBJ1-2 | NA | NA | TRBV7-9 | TGTGCCAGCAGCGGCACCGGGACCGAGAACTATGGCTACACCTTC | CASSGTGTENYGYTF
TRBJ1-2 | NA | NA | TRBV30 | TGTGCCTGGAGTGTAAGCCGAGTAAACTATGGCTACACCTTC | CAWSVSRVNYGYTF
TRBJ2-3 | TRBD1 | NA | TRBV27 | TGTGCCAGCAGTCGACAGGGGGCAGTCACAGATACGCAGTATTTT | CASSRQGAVTDTQYF
TRBJ2-7 | NA | NA | TRBV3-1/TRBV3-2 | TGTGCCAGCAGCCAGGGACTCAACTCCTACGAGCAGTACTTC | CASSQGLNSYEQYF
TRBJ1-6 | NA | NA | TRBV10-1 | TGCGCCAGCAGTGAGGGGGCGAGGTCACCCCTCCACTTT | CASSEGARSPLHF
TRBJ2-1 | TRBD2 | NA | TRBV7-8 | TGTGCCAGCAGCCCTCGACTAGCGGGAGCGACAGACAATGAGCAGTTCTTC | CASSPRLAGATDNEQFF
TRBJ2-1 | NA | NA | TRBV2 | TGTGCCAGCACCAAAACCACCGTTGTGAATGAGCAGTTCTTC | CASTKTTVVNEQFF
TRBJ2-7 | NA | NA | TRBV29-1 | TGCAGCGTTGTAATGGCCAAGGGCTCCTACGAGCAGTACTTC | CSVVMAKGSYEQYF
TRBJ2-1 | TRBD1 | once | TRBV29-1 | TGCAGCGTTGTCCGGGACAGCTACAATGAGCAGTTCTTC | CSVVRDSYNEQFF
TRBJ2-2 | NA | NA | TRBV9 | TGTGCCAGCAGCGTATTAGGAACACTTAACACCGGGGAGCTGTTTTTT | CASSVLGTLNTGELFF